The entry below gives a single T cell receptor beta chain sequence along with its context. The antigen it binds to is not known. No base-level quality is on record; no much larger clone is a single base apart. This sample was included in a study of post-analysis software for immune sequencing data (dated by TCRdb to the mid-2010s). About the investigation overall: Disease courses on record covered relapsing-remitting, secondary progressive and progressive-relapsing multiple sclerosis, though some patients had no subtype annotation. The multiple sclerosis patient repertoires were compared with 11 previously published healthy control repertoires from donors aged about 6 to 28 years. A subset of samples was prepared in parallel using single-end sample barcoding, then pooled and co-amplified after Illumina adapter ligation.

To demonstrate the VDJtools post-analysis software, TCR beta repertoires were profiled from the peripheral blood of about 13 young patients with multiple sclerosis. The multiple sclerosis patients were children and adolescents between about 6 and 16 years of age. The CDR3, from cysteine to phenylalanine, totals 13 residues. Of the read, only the CDR3 DNA is kept; its 39 bases are in frame from base 1. Library preparation used PCR. Sequencing instrument: Illumina HiSeq 2500. To reduce PCR and sequencing biases, unique molecular identifiers were built into the TCR beta cDNA libraries. About 0.5 million cDNA molecules were obtained for every 1 to 10 million input T cells, so each molecule roughly corresponded to one T cell. Patient libraries were prepared and sequenced with the same protocol used for the earlier healthy control dataset. Samples belonging to the same batch were prepared together, multiplexed and sequenced on a shared HiSeq lane. The authors processed their data as follows. MIGEC was used to process the raw barcoded reads, and molecular identifier groups with only a single read were discarded before consensus assembly and CDR3 extraction. Clonotype tables were post-analysed with VDJtools, normalizing diversity by down-sampling all datasets to the smallest sample size. Repertoire overlap clustering matched CDR3 amino acid but not nucleotide sequences to correct batch-related cross-sample contamination. TCRdb cleaned the public reads at Q25 with fastp, built clones with MiXCR and kept in-frame beta chains. Rows merge per CDR3 protein into single entries with the most common DNA and genes. TCRdb's processing, not the study's, gives the V and J calls here. The table for this sample lists fewer than 850,000 distinct CDR3 sequences; approximately 44% of them were counted only once. Jointly, the top ten make up just under 5% of the sample.

Here is what the overall study found, with its caveats: Significantly higher frequencies in patients than in controls were found for five TRBV segments, including TRBV5-6, TRBV5-1 and TRBV20-1. The multiple sclerosis patient group was slightly younger than the control group. Compared with controls, multiple sclerosis patients had significantly lower normalized Chao1 diversity, a finding suggesting substantial peripheral T-cell clonal expansion. Strong co-clustering of samples prepared in the same batch was shown by direct clustering with F measure, prompting a batch-effect correction.

This receptor chain uses TRBV12-3 or TRBV12-4 and TRBJ2-5; the D element could tentatively be TRBD1 or TRBD2, as 5 bases agree for each. The J call is doubtful: the DNA matches TRBJ2-7 better. This TCR derives from a girl under 18 with multiple sclerosis. Sequenced: blood. Read as DNA, the sequence is TGTGCCAACATGGGGCTAGCAGATTACGAGCAGTACTTC. Its protein is CANMGLADYEQYF.